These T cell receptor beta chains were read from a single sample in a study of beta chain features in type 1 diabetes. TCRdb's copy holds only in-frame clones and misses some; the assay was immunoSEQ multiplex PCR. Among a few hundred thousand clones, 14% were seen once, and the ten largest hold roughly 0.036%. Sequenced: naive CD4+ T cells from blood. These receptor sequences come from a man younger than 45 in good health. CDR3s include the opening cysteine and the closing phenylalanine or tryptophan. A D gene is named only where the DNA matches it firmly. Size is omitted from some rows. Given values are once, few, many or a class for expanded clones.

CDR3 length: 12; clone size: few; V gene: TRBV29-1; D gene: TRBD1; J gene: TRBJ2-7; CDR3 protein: CSVRQGAGEQYF; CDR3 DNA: TGCAGCGTCAGACAGGGAGCTGGCGAGCAGTACTTC
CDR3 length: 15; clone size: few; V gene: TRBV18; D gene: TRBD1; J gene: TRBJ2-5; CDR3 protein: CASSPGTVNQETQYF; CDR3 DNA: TGTGCCAGCTCACCCGGGACAGTAAATCAAGAGACCCAGTACTTC
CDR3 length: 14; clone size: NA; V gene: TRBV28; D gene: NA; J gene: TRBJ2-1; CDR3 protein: CASSTLGSYNEQFF; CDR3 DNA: TGTGCCAGCAGTACCCTGGGGTCCTACAATGAGCAGTTCTTC
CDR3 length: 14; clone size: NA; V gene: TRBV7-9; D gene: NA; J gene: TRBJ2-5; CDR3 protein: CASSLVGGPETQYF; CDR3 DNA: TGTGCCAGCAGCTTAGTTGGGGGTCCAGAGACCCAGTACTTC
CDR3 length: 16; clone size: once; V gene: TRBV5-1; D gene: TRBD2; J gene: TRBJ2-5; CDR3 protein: CASSSGLAGVQETQYF; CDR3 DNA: TGCGCCAGCAGCTCCGGACTAGCGGGGGTACAAGAGACCCAGTACTTC
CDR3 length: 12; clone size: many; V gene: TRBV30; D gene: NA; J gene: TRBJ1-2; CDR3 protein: CAWEGSIYGYTF; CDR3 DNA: TGTGCCTGGGAAGGCTCCATCTATGGCTACACCTTC
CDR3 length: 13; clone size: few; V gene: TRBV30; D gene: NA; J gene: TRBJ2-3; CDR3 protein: CAWSFRSTDTQYF; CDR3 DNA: TGTGCCTGGAGCTTCAGATCCACAGATACGCAGTATTTT
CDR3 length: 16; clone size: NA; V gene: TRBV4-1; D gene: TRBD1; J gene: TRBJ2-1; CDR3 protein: CASSQVPRGKGNEQFF; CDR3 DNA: TGCGCCAGCAGCCAAGTCCCCAGGGGGAAGGGCAATGAGCAGTTCTTC
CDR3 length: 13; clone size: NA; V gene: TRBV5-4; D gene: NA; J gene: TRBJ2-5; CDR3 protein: CASSLRKQETQYF; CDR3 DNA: TGTGCCAGCAGCTTGCGGAAGCAAGAGACCCAGTACTTC
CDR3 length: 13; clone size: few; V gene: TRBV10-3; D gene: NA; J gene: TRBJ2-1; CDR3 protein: CAIMRFTGNEQFF; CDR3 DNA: TGTGCCATCATGCGATTCACGGGAAATGAGCAGTTCTTC
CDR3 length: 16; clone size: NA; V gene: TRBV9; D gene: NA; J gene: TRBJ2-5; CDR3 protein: CASSVELGLNAETQYF; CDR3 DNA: TGTGCCAGCAGCGTAGAATTAGGGTTGAACGCGGAGACCCAGTACTTC
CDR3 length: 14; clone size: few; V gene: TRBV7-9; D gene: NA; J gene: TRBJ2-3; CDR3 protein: CASRVGRGTDTQYF; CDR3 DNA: TGTGCCAGCAGGGTCGGGAGAGGGACAGATACGCAGTATTTT
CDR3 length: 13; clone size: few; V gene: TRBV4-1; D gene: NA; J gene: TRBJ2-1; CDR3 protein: CASSHSGRAEQFF; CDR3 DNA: TGCGCCAGCAGCCATTCCGGAAGGGCTGAGCAGTTCTTC
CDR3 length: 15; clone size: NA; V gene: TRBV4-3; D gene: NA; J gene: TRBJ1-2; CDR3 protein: CASSQGERPIYGYTF; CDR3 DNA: TGCGCCAGCAGCCAAGGGGAGAGGCCGATCTATGGCTACACCTTC
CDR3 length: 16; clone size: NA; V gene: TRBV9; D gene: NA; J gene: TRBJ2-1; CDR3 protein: CASSVGAGRSYNEQFF; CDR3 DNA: TGTGCCAGCAGCGTAGGAGCGGGCCGATCCTACAATGAGCAGTTCTTC
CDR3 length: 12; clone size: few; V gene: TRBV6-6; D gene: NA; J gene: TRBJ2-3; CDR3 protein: CASSSRTDTQYF; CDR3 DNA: TGTGCCAGCAGTTCCCGCACAGATACGCAGTATTTT